The entry below gives a single T cell receptor (beta chain) sequence along with its context. What antigen it recognizes has not been identified. No base qualities exist here, and no much larger clone lies one base off it. Trimming removed 2 bases from V and 7 bases from J; the gene matches leave 7 bases unexplained. Measured from the cysteine to the phenylalanine, the CDR3 is 15 residues long. Only CDR3 DNA is held: 45 bases, read in frame from base 1. From a lookup of the germline V gene, CDR1 and CDR2 are SNHLY and FYNNEI. The donors were included in the validation cohort of approximately 120 subjects, a group kept apart from the roughly 690-subject first cohort. Libraries were prepared through the immunoSEQ multiplex PCR assay. On the authors' methods: A statistical classification framework was developed to diagnose cytomegalovirus status using the catalog of TCR beta chain sequences. TCRdb carries this immuneACCESS record with in-frame sequences only. Its versions omit some clonotypes, under half of them owing to an unresolved V gene in the studies checked, with the rest unexplained. V, J and clone size reflect that table, while D and trimming were determined from the DNA. The sample table lists 150,000 to 250,000 clones, about three quarters of them with a count of one. Together, the top ten hold roughly 1.2% of the sample.

The sample comes from a study of cytomegalovirus exposure and HLA in healthy donors (dated by TCRdb to the late 2010s). For the wider study: According to a later analysis, one platform produced both the 120 validation repertoires and the roughly 640 repertoires of the first cohort. The aim of the study was to test whether cataloging public T cell receptors could identify signatures of past pathogen exposure. Besides the first cohort of approximately 710 subjects, a separate validation cohort made up of 120 or so different subjects was used. To predict cytomegalovirus infection status, the study brought together high-throughput TCR immunosequencing, statistical association of individual TCRs with disease status, and machine learning. What the work shows at the level of the full study, not this receptor alone: Subsequent analysis determined that TCRs grouped into clusters in the first cohort also showed a tendency toward co-occurrence across the 90 to 150 validation repertoires, and roughly 95% of cluster scores exceeded 0. Most TCR sequences were observed very rarely across donors, whereas some public TCRs were present in many individuals. The validation cohort had no HLA typing available for a later analysis, so co-occurrence within that cohort was assessed over all 120 or so repertoires. A few of the identified cytomegalovirus-associated TCR beta chains were confirmed in vitro to be specific for cytomegalovirus antigens. In the study, around 150 TCR beta chains were listed as associated with cytomegalovirus. The authors suggested that the approach could potentially be extended to other disease states and immunological phenotypes. The classifier was reported to diagnose cytomegalovirus status with high specificity and sensitivity in both the original and validation cohorts.

This receptor was identified in a woman aged 30 to 39 in good health and CMV-seronegative. The chain is made from TRBV2 and TRBJ2-2, and TRBD1 aligns with 7 junction nucleotides. The sample was PBMCs. The CDR3 protein sequence reads: CASSETTGQNGELFF. In nucleotides, the sequence is TGTGCCAGCAGTGAAACGACAGGGCAAAACGGGGAGCTGTTTTTT.